Following are 31 T cell receptor beta chains from one sample sequenced in a study of cytomegalovirus exposure and HLA in healthy donors. PCR involved 60 Vbeta and 13 Jbeta primers. The repertoire was sequenced with immunoSEQ multiplex PCR; TCRdb's copy has only in-frame clones and lacks some. The sample has about 150,000 clones, 79% seen once. Sequencing was performed on PBMCs. These receptor sequences come from a young man in good health and CMV-seropositive.

The chain employs TRBV27 and TRBJ1-1; the D gene is possibly TRBD1 (5 bases). V shed 2 bases and J shed 4 bases, with 11 bases lying between them. This CDR3 is built from 14 residues. The germline CDR1 and CDR2 sequences are MNHEY and SMNVEV (reference sequence). In DNA, the CDR3 is TGTGCCAGCAGTTTAGAATTCGGGGGCACTGAAGCTTTCTTT. Its protein product is CASSLEFGGTEAFF.

The chain combines TRBV9 with TRBJ1-3; unclear D gene. There are 15 residues in the CDR3. Trimming took off 7 bases at V and 3 bases at J, with 17 bases between the two ends. CDR1 and CDR2 from the germline V gene are SGDLS and YYNGEE. DNA of the CDR3: TGTGCCAGCTCCAAGAACGCGGCCAATGGAAACACCATATATTTT. Amino acids: CASSKNAANGNTIYF.

Turning to this clone: Different DNA sequences within this sample yield the same CDR3. This sequence joins TRBV27 and TRBJ1-2; D possibly corresponds to TRBD1 (5 bases). The ends were cut back, 6 bases at V and 2 bases at J, with 10 bases in the middle. The CDR3 length is 13 residues. Germline CDR1 is MNHEY and CDR2 is SMNVEV (reference sequence). DNA of the CDR3: TGTGCCAGCAGACGAACAGGAAACTATGGCTACACCTTC. Translating it yields CASRRTGNYGYTF.

With respect to this clone: Its ends do not fully match the called genes, so a read error is possible. J is TRBJ1-2 and V is TRBV5-1; D remains unclear. CDR3 length: 15 residues. CDR1 is SGHRS, CDR2 YFSETQ, per germline. The CDR3 DNA reads as TGCGCCAGCAGCTTGGGTGGCCGTACTAACTGTGGCTACACCTTC. This sequence encodes CASSLGGRTNCGYTF.

The rearrangement joins TRBV29-1 to TRBJ1-1; unclear D gene. The germline gives CDR1 SQVTM, CDR2 ANQGSEA. There are 12 residues in the CDR3. V lost 7 bases, J lost 2 bases, and 11 bases lay in between. The CDR3 sequence is CSASWTNTEAFF. Written as DNA, the CDR3 is TGCAGCGCCTCTTGGACTAACACTGAAGCTTTCTTT.

V gene TRBV7-9 combines with J gene TRBJ2-7; D is unresolved. The CDR3 contains 11 residues. The germline V and J ends were trimmed by 3 bases and 3 bases, with 3 bases remaining between them. Germline assignment: CDR1 SEHNR and CDR2 FQNEAQ (reference sequence). The CDR3 DNA sequence: TGTGCCAGCAGCTTCCTCTACGAGCAGTACTTC. Amino acids: CASSFLYEQYF.

The chain has TRBV28 and TRBJ2-2; TRBD1 matches 9 bases. The germline CDR1 and CDR2 sequences are MDHEN and SYDVKM. V shed 3 bases, J shed 5 bases, and the junction held 10 bases outside the gene matches. This CDR3 spans 17 amino acids. The CDR3 sequence: CASSFPAGQGYTGELFF. CDR3 coding DNA: TGTGCCAGCAGTTTCCCCGCGGGACAGGGTTATACCGGGGAGCTGTTTTTT. Full variable domain (missing parts from reference TRBV28 and TRBJ2-2): DVKVTQSSRYLVKRTGEKVFLECVQDMDHENMFWYRQDPGLGLRLIYFSYDVKMKEKGDIPEGYSVSREKKERFSLILESASTNQTSMYLCASSFPAGQGYTGELFFGEGSRLTVL.

The gene calls are TRBV9 and TRBJ1-1; weak D call: TRBD1 (6 bases). The CDR3 spans 14 residues. The V and J ends lost 3 bases and 3 bases respectively, with 12 bases between them. CDR1 and CDR2 from the germline V gene are SGDLS and YYNGEE. For the CDR3, the DNA is TGTGCCAGCAGCGGAGACAGGTCTTACACTGAAGCTTTCTTT. It specifies CASSGDRSYTEAFF.

V gene TRBV10-1 combines with J gene TRBJ2-7; 13 bases line up with TRBD2. The trim removed 0 bases at V and 4 bases at J, leaving 3 bases unmatched. This CDR3 has 16 residues. Germline V gives CDR1 WNHNN, CDR2 SYGVQD (reference sequence). The CDR3 loop reads CASSESGLAGQYEQYF. The CDR3 DNA sequence: TGCGCCAGCAGTGAGTCGGGACTAGCGGGACAATACGAGCAGTACTTC.

The J gene is TRBJ2-1, the V gene TRBV5-1; TRBD2 aligns across 10 bases. After removal of 2 bases from V and 8 bases from J, the junction contained 7 bases not matched to a gene. The germline gives CDR1 SGHRS, CDR2 YFSETQ. The length of the CDR3 is 15 residues. DNA of the CDR3: TGCGCCAGCAGCTTTTCTAGCGGGAGTTTAGATGAGCAGTTCTTC. This encodes CASSFSSGSLDEQFF.

The rearrangement links TRBV28 to TRBJ2-7, with no clear D. The CDR3 sequence is 15 residues long. CDR1 is MDHEN, CDR2 SYDVKM, per germline. V dropped 5 bases and J dropped 2 bases, with 16 bases sitting between them. CDR3 sequence: CASSIPTAPTYEQYF. The CDR3 DNA reads TGTGCCAGCAGTATCCCCACAGCTCCTACCTACGAGCAGTACTTC.

This clone came up a few times. The chain joins TRBV9 to TRBJ2-5; a weak D match, TRBD1 (5 bases). The CDR3 runs to 14 residues. The V gene lost 0 bases and the J gene lost 2 bases, with 8 bases spanning the gap. CDR1 and CDR2 from the germline V gene are SGDLS and YYNGEE. The CDR3, as DNA: TGTGCCAGCAGCGTAGGGGGCGGTCAAGAGACCCAGTACTTC. Its translation: CASSVGGGQETQYF.

V is TRBV28 and J is TRBJ2-7; 12 positions agree with TRBD1. CDR3 length equals 15 residues. Trimming removed 8 bases from V and 6 bases from J; junction bases left unmatched: 11. Germline loops: CDR1 MDHEN, CDR2 SYDVKM. CDR3 residues: CASSYGGGQGAEQYF. In DNA form, the CDR3 reads TGTGCCAGCTCCTACGGGGGGGGACAGGGGGCCGAGCAGTACTTC.

This chain uses TRBV5-1 with TRBJ2-3; 8 nucleotides agree with TRBD2. V was pared by 0 bases and J by 3 bases, with 12 bases of the junction left unmatched. Germline assignment: CDR1 SGHRS and CDR2 YFSETQ. This CDR3 contains 18 residues. CDR3 sequence (DNA): TGCGCCAGCAGCTTGGTTGGGACTAGGAGTGGGGGAACAGATACGCAGTATTTT. Amino acids: CASSLVGTRSGGTDTQYF.

The gene calls are TRBV9 and TRBJ1-2; D gene uncertain. The CDR3 consists of 14 residues. Trimming pared 4 bases from V and 3 bases from J, leaving 13 bases between. The V gene's germline CDR1 is SGDLS and CDR2 YYNGEE. The CDR3 here is CASSISRGDYGYTF. In nucleotides, the CDR3 is TGTGCCAGCAGCATATCACGCGGGGACTATGGCTACACCTTC.

This chain connects TRBV7-8 to TRBJ2-5; maybe TRBD1 (6 bases). In germline, CDR1 is SGHVS, CDR2 FQNEAQ. V lost 6 bases, J lost 4 bases, and 15 bases lay in between. The CDR3 has 14 amino acids. The CDR3 coding sequence is TGTGCCAGCAGTCATAATCAGGGGTTAGAGACCCAGTACTTC. Protein: CASSHNQGLETQYF.

This clone occurred once. The V gene is TRBV2, the J gene TRBJ1-4; TRBD1 aligns across 8 bases. Trimming cost V 6 bases and J 5 bases; bases outside gene matches: 11. Germline CDR1 reads SNHLY; CDR2 reads FYNNEI. The CDR3 covers 16 residues. The CDR3 reads CASSAPRTGTNEKLFF. The CDR3 DNA reads as TGTGCCAGCAGCGCGCCCAGGACAGGGACGAATGAAAAACTGTTTTTT.

V and J are TRBV6-6 and TRBJ1-1, with TRBD1 matching over 7 bases. The CDR3 contains 14 residues. Per the germline V gene, CDR1 is MNHNY and CDR2 is SVGAGI (reference sequence). With 6 bases clipped from V and 5 bases from J, the junction kept 9 bases outside the gene matches. The CDR3 DNA sequence: TGTGCCAGCAGACCCTTGACAGGGAGAACTGAAGCTTTCTTT. This sequence encodes CASRPLTGRTEAFF.

The genes are TRBV6-1 and TRBJ2-3; possible D gene TRBD1, 5 bases. This CDR3 spans 14 amino acids. Deletions cut 8 bases from V and 0 bases from J, with 12 bases between. From germline, CDR1 is MNHNS and CDR2 SASEGT. The CDR3 protein is CASSRTSSTDTQYF. The CDR3, as DNA: TGTGCCAGCTCACGGACATCAAGCACAGATACGCAGTATTTT.

V and J are TRBV25-1 and TRBJ1-3, with D possibly matching TRBD1 (5 bases). The V end was cut by 5 bases, the J end by 0 bases, with 8 bases between. The CDR3 has 14 residues. CDR1 and CDR2 from the germline V gene are MGHDK and SYGVNS. In nucleotides, the CDR3 is TGTGCCAGCAGTAACAGGCCCTCTGGAAACACCATATATTTT. Its translation is CASSNRPSGNTIYF.

This chain links TRBV9 with TRBJ1-5, with a weak D call TRBD1 (6 bases). The germline gives CDR1 SGDLS, CDR2 YYNGEE. The V end lost 0 bases, the J end lost 2 bases, and 12 bases lay between the germline ends. The length of the CDR3 is 16 residues. The CDR3 coding sequence is TGTGCCAGCAGCGTAGCTACAGGGCGAGGCAATCAGCCCCAGCATTTT. Encoded protein: CASSVATGRGNQPQHF.

The J gene is TRBJ1-5, the V gene TRBV6-6, with 9 bases matching TRBD1. CDR1 and CDR2 from the germline V gene are MNHNY and SVGAGI (reference sequence). Trimming took 2 bases from V and 4 from J; bases not matched to a gene: 6. The CDR3 runs 16 residues. DNA for the CDR3: TGTGCCAGCAGTTACGCTAACAGGGGGCCGAATCAGCCCCAGCATTTT. Its protein product is CASSYANRGPNQPQHF.

On this clone itself: One junction end does not reproduce the germline sequence, and a read error may be involved. The chain is built from TRBV5-8 and TRBJ1-2; no reliable D call. CDR3 length equals 13 residues. Germline V gene sequence: CDR1 SGHTS, CDR2 YDEGEE. DNA of the CDR3: TGTGCCAGCAGTTTGGACGGGTACTATGGCTACACCTTC. Residues: CASSLDGYYGYTF.

V gene TRBV6-5 combines with J gene TRBJ1-3; D remains unclear. Trimming pared 2 bases from V and 0 bases from J, leaving 11 bases between. The CDR3 contains 16 residues. Per the germline V gene, CDR1 is MNHEY and CDR2 is SVGAGI. CDR3 residues: CASSYVPGISGNTIYF. The DNA of the CDR3 is TGTGCCAGCAGTTACGTCCCGGGGATCTCTGGAAACACCATATATTTT.

V usage is TRBV30 and J usage is TRBJ1-5; tentatively, D is TRBD1 (5 bases). V was shortened by 0 bases and J by 2 bases, with 8 bases between the two germline ends. Per the germline V gene, CDR1 is GTSNPN and CDR2 is SVGIG (reference sequence). The CDR3 is 14 amino acids. The CDR3 DNA reads as TGTGCCTGGAGTGTACAGACAGGCAATCAGCCCCAGCATTTT. Protein product: CAWSVQTGNQPQHF.

This chain links TRBV7-9 with TRBJ2-7, with D hard to call. The CDR3 totals 14 residues. CDR1 SEHNR and CDR2 FQNEAQ come from the germline V gene (reference sequence). V shed 5 bases and J shed 6 bases, with 17 bases lying between them. The CDR3 coding sequence is TGTGCCAGCAGCCAGCCGGGTGTCGCAGCCGAGCAGTACTTC. It codes for CASSQPGVAAEQYF.

The chain links TRBV7-2 to TRBJ2-5, with 9 bases fitting TRBD1. The CDR3 loop spans 13 amino acids. In germline, CDR1 is SGHTA, CDR2 FQGNSA. Germline trimming cut 3 bases from V and 4 bases from J; bases unmatched to any gene: 0. This chain's CDR3 is CASSLGQGETQYF. The CDR3 DNA reads as TGTGCCAGCAGCTTGGGACAGGGAGAGACCCAGTACTTC.

This clone occurred once. The chain has TRBV7-2 and TRBJ1-1; D gene unclear. Germline CDR1 and CDR2: SGHTA and FQGNSA. The CDR3 covers 12 residues. Trimming stripped 6 bases from V and 8 bases from J, with 13 bases between. The CDR3 sequence: CASSPGRREAFF. The CDR3 DNA sequence: TGTGCCAGCAGTCCGGGAAGGCGGGAAGCTTTCTTT.

The chain has TRBV5-1 and TRBJ2-5, with D possibly matching TRBD1 (6 bases). Germline CDR1 and CDR2: SGHRS and YFSETQ. Trimming removed 2 bases at V and 0 bases at J, with 8 bases between. The CDR3 covers 14 residues. The CDR3 loop reads CASSFRGNQETQYF. The CDR3 DNA sequence: TGCGCCAGCAGCTTTAGGGGGAACCAAGAGACCCAGTACTTC.

The gene calls are TRBV4-2 and TRBJ1-3, with 9 bases fitting TRBD1. In germline, CDR1 is LGHNA, CDR2 YNFKEQ. Losses at the gene ends were 2 bases for V and 0 bases for J; bases not matched to a gene: 2. The CDR3 covers 16 residues. The CDR3 DNA is TGTGCCAGCAGCCAACAACAGGGGGCCTCTGGAAACACCATATATTTT. It is translated as CASSQQQGASGNTIYF.

This sequence joins TRBV18 and TRBJ1-2, with D unclear. This CDR3 comprises 12 residues. V was cut by 8 bases and J by 8 bases, with 15 bases left in between. Germline CDR1 is KGHSH and CDR2 is LQKENI. CDR3 in DNA: TGTGCCAGCGAGACTGCCGGGGAAGGCTACACCTTC. It yields the protein CASETAGEGYTF.